This T cell receptor beta chain was sequenced in a study of CD8+CD57+ T cells in acquired aplastic anemia. Study at large: DNA from sorted CD4+ and CD8+ cells averaged around 3.5 ug.

The authors sequenced patients whose flow cytometry had shown CD8+CD57+ cell expansion. The diagnosis in all patients was severe acquired aplastic anemia. TCR beta VDJ combinations and CDR3 sequences were profiled from genomic DNA. TCRdb redid the calling of the reads with MiXCR, one entry per CDR3 protein. The sample records over 250,000 distinct CDR3 sequences, around three fifths being singletons. This clonotype came up many times. What it recognizes is unknown. V lost 10 bases to trimming and J lost 3 bases, with 10 bases between them. Germline loops: CDR1 WSHSY, CDR2 SAAADI. The CDR3 runs 11 residues. Whole-study results and caveats: Any difference that existed in CD8+ Simpson's diversity between patients and controls was not significant.

V is TRBV10-2 and J is TRBJ2-7, with D perhaps matching TRBD1 (6 bases). The sequenced sample was sorted CD4+, CD8+, or CD8+CD57+ T cells (not recorded which) from PBMCs. The sequence derives from a human donor with aplastic anemia. The CDR3 DNA sequence: TGCGCCACTAGGACAGTCTACGAGCAGTACTTC. Its protein is CATRTVYEQYF.